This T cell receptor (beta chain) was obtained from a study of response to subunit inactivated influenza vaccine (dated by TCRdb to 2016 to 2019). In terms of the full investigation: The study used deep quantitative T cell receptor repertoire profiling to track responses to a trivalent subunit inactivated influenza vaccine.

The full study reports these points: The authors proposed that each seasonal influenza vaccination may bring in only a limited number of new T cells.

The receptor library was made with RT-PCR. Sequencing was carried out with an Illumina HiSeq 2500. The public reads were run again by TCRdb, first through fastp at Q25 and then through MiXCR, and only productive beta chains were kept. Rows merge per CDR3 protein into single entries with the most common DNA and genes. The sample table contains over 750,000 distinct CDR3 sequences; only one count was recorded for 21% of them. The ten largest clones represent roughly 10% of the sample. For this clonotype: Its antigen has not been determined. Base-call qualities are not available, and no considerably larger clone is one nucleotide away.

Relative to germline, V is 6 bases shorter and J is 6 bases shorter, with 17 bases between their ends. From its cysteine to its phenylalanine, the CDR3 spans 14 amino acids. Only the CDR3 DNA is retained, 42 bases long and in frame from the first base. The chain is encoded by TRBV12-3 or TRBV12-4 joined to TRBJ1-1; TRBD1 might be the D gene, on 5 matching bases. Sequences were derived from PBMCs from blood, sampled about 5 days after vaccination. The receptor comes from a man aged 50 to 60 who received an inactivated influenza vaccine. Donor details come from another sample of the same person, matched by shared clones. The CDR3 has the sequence CASSPGTYVPEAFF. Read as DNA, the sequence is TGTGCCAGCAGCCCAGGGACGTACGTTCCTGAAGCTTTCTTT.